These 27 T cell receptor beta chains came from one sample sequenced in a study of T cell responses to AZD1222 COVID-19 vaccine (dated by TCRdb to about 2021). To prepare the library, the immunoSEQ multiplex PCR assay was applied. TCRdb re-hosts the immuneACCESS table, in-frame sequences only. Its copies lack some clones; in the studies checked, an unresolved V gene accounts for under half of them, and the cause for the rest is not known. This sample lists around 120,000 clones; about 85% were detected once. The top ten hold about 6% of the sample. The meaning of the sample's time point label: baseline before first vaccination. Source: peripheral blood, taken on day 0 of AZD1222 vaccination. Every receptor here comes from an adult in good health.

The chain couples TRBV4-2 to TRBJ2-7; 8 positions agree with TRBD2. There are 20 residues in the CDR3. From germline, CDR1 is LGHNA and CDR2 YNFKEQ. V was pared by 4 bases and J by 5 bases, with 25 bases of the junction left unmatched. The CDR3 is CASSRRSRIRGGGTTNEQYF. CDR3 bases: TGTGCCAGCAGCCGGCGAAGTAGGATTCGTGGCGGGGGGACCACGAACGAGCAGTACTTC.

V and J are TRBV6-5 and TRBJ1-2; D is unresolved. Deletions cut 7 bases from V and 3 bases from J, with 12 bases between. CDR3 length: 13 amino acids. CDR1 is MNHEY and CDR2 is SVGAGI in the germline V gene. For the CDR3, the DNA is TGTGCCAGCAATCCTGGAATCCACTATGGCTACACCTTC. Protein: CASNPGIHYGYTF.

In DNA form, the CDR3 reads TGTGCCAGCAGTCCGTTAGACAGGCCCCTCCACTTT. The encoded protein is CASSPLDRPLHF. This chain links TRBV28 with TRBJ1-6; possibly TRBD1 for D (6 bases). Trimming removed 5 bases from V and 13 bases from J, with 12 bases in between. The CDR3 contains 12 residues. CDR1 is MDHEN, CDR2 SYDVKM, per germline.

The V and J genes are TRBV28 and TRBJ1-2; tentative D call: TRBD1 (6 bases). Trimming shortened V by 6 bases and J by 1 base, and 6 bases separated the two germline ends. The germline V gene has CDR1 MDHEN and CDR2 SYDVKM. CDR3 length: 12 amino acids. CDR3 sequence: CASRQGNYGYTF. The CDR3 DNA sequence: TGTGCCAGCAGACAGGGTAACTATGGCTACACCTTC.

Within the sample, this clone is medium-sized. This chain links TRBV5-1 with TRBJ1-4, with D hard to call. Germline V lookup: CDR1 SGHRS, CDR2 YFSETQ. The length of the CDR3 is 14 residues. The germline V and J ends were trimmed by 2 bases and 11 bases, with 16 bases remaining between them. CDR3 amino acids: CASSFLGRNEKLFF. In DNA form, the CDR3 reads TGCGCCAGCAGCTTCCTCGGGCGGAACGAGAAACTGTTTTTT.

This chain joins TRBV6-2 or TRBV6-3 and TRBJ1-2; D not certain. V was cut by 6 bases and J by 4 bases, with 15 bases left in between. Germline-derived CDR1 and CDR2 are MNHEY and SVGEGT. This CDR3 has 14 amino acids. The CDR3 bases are TGTGCCAGCAGCTCGGCCCAGCCGGCCTATGGCTACACCTTC. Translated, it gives CASSSAQPAYGYTF.

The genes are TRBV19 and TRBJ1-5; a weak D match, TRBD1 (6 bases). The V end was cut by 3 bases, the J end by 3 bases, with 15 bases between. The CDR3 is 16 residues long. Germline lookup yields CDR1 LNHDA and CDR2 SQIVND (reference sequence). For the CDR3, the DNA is TGTGCCAGTAGTATCCCGACAGGCGGATCCAATCAGCCCCAGCATTTT. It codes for CASSIPTGGSNQPQHF.

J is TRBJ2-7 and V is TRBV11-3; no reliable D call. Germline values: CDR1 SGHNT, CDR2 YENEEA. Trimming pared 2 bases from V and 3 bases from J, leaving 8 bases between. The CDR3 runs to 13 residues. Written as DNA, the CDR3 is TGTGCCAGCAGCTTAAACGGCGGCTACGAGCAGTACTTC. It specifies CASSLNGGYEQYF.

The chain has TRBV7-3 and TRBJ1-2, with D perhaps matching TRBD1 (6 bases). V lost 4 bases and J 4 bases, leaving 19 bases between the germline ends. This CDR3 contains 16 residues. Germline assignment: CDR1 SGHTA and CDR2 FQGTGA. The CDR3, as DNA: TGTGCCAGCAGCTACGGCGGGTCCCGGGGGGCCTATGGCTACACCTTC. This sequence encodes CASSYGGSRGAYGYTF.

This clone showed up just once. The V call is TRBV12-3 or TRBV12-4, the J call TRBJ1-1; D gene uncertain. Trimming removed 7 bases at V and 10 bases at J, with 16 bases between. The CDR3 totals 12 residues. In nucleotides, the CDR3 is TGTGCCAGCACCGTCCTAGGGCTGGGAGCTTTCTTT. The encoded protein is CASTVLGLGAFF.

In DNA form, the CDR3 reads TGTGCCATTGCCGGGACGAGCATCCACGAGCAGTACTTC. This codes for CAIAGTSIHEQYF. This chain links TRBV2 with TRBJ2-7, with D perhaps given as TRBD1 or TRBD2 (5 bases each). This CDR3 region has 13 residues. Germline CDR1 is SNHLY and CDR2 is FYNNEI. V was pared by 10 bases and J by 5 bases, with 18 bases between.

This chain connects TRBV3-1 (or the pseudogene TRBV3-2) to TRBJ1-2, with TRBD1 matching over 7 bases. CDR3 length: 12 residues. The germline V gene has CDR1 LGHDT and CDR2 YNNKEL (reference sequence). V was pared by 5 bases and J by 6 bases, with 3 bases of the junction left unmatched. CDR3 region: CASSATGNGYTF. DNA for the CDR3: TGTGCCAGCAGCGCGACAGGGAATGGCTACACCTTC.

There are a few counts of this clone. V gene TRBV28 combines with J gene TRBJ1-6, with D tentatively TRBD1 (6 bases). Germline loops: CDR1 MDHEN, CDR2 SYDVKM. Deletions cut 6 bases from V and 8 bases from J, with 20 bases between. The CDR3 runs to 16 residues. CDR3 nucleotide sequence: TGTGCCAGCAGCAACAGGGTAGCTTTCCTGGATTCACCCCTCCACTTT. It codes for CASSNRVAFLDSPLHF. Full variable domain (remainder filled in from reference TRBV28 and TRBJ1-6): DVKVTQSSRYLVKRTGEKVFLECVQDMDHENMFWYRQDPGLGLRLIYFSYDVKMKEKGDIPEGYSVSREKKERFSLILESASTNQTSMYLCASSNRVAFLDSPLHFGNGTRLTVT.

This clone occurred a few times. The chain's CDR3 is CASSLWGDIQYF. CDR3 sequence (DNA): TGTGCCAGCAGCTTATGGGGGGACATTCAGTACTTC. This chain uses TRBV7-9 with TRBJ2-4, with TRBD2 as a possible D gene (6 bases). Per the germline V gene, CDR1 is SEHNR and CDR2 is FQNEAQ (reference sequence). With 2 bases removed from V and 8 bases from J, the gap between germline ends came to 7 bases. The CDR3 is 12 amino acids.

The CDR3 loop is CASSFSGAGTDTQYF. In DNA form, the CDR3 reads TGTGCCAGCAGTTTCTCGGGTGCGGGCACAGATACGCAGTATTTT. The chain is built from TRBV28 and TRBJ2-3; the D is unclear. The length of the CDR3 is 15 residues. The ends were cut back, 3 bases at V and 1 base at J, with 11 bases in the middle. Germline CDR1 is MDHEN and CDR2 is SYDVKM. Full variable domain (missing parts from reference TRBV28 and TRBJ2-3): DVKVTQSSRYLVKRTGEKVFLECVQDMDHENMFWYRQDPGLGLRLIYFSYDVKMKEKGDIPEGYSVSREKKERFSLILESASTNQTSMYLCASSFSGAGTDTQYFGPGTRLTVL.

The CDR3 DNA follows: TGTGCCAGCAGCTTAGGGGGGGGACACCCTGAAGCTTTCTTT. This gives the protein CASSLGGGHPEAFF. The V gene is TRBV7-2, the J gene TRBJ1-1, with D perhaps matching TRBD1 (6 bases). The V end was cut by 1 base, the J end by 6 bases, with 12 bases between. Germline-derived CDR1 and CDR2 are SGHTA and FQGNSA. The CDR3 runs 14 residues.

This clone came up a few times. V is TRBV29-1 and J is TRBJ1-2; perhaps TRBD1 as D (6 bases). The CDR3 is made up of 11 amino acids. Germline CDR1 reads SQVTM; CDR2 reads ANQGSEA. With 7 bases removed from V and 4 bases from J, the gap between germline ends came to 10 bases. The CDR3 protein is CSAGQSYGYTF. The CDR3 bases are TGCAGCGCCGGACAGTCCTATGGCTACACCTTC.

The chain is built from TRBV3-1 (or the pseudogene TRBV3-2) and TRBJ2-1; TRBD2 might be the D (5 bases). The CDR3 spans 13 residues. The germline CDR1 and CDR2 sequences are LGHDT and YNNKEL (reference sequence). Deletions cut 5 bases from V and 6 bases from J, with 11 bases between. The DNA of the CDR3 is TGTGCCAGCAGCGACTACGTCGTCAATGAGCAGTTCTTC. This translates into CASSDYVVNEQFF.

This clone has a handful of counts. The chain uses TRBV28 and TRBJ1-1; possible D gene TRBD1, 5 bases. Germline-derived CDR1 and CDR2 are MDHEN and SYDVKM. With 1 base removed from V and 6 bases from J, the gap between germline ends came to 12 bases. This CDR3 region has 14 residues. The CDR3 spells CASSLLGGVSEAFF. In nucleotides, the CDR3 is TGTGCCAGCAGTTTATTGGGGGGAGTGTCTGAAGCTTTCTTT.

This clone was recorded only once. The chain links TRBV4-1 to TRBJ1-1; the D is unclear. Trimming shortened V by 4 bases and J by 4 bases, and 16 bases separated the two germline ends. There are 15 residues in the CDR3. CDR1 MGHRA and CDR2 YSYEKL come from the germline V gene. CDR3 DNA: TGCGCCAGCAGCCTAGAGGCCTCAATCGGCACTGAAGCTTTCTTT. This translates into CASSLEASIGTEAFF.

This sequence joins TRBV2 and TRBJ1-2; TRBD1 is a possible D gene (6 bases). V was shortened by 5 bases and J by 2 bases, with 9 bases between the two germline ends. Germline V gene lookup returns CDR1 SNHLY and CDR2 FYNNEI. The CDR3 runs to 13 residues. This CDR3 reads CASSPDRNYGYTF. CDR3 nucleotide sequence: TGTGCCAGCAGTCCCGACAGGAACTATGGCTACACCTTC.

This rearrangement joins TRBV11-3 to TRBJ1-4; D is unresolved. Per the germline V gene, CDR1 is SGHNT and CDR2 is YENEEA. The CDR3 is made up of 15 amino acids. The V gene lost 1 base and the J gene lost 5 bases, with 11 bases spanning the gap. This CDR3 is CASSLGSQMNEKLFF. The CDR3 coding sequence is TGTGCCAGCAGCTTAGGTTCACAGATGAATGAAAAACTGTTTTTT.

CDR3 in amino acids: CASSQGTGVRTEAFF. The CDR3 nucleotides read TGTGCCAGTAGTCAAGGGACAGGGGTCCGAACTGAAGCTTTCTTT. The V and J genes are TRBV19 and TRBJ1-1; TRBD1 agrees at 10 bases. The germline V gene encodes CDR1 LNHDA and CDR2 SQIVND (reference sequence). CDR3 length equals 15 residues. The ends lost 5 bases at V and 5 bases at J; junction bases unmatched: 8.

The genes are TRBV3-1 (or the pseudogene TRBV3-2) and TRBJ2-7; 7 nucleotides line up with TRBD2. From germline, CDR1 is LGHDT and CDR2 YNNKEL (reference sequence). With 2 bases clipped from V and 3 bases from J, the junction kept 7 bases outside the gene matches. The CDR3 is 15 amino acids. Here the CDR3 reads CASSQSRLAVYEQYF. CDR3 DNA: TGTGCCAGCAGCCAATCGCGGCTAGCGGTCTACGAGCAGTACTTC.

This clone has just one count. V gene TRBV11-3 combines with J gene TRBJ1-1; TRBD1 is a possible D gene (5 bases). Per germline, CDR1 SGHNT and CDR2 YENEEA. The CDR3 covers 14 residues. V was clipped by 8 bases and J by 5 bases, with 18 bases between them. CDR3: CASGHQGAQTEAFF. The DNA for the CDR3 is TGTGCCAGCGGTCACCAAGGGGCGCAAACTGAAGCTTTCTTT.

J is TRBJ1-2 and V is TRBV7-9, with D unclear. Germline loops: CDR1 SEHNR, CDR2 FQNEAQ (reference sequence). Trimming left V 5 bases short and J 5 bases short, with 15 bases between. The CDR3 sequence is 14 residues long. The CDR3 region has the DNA TGTGCCAGCAGCCCCCCGCGGGCATTGTATGGCTACACCTTC. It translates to CASSPPRALYGYTF.

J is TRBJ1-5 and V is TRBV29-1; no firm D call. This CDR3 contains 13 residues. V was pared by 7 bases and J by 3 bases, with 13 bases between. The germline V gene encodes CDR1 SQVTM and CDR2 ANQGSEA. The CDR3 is CSAGDYPNQPQHF. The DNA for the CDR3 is TGCAGCGCTGGGGATTACCCCAATCAGCCCCAGCATTTT. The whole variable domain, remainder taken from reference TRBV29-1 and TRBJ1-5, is SAVISQKPSRDICQRGTSLTIQCQVDSQVTMMFWYRQQPGQSLTLIATANQGSEATYESGFVIDKFPISRPNLTFSTLTVSNMSPEDSSIYLCSAGDYPNQPQHFGDGTRLSIL.